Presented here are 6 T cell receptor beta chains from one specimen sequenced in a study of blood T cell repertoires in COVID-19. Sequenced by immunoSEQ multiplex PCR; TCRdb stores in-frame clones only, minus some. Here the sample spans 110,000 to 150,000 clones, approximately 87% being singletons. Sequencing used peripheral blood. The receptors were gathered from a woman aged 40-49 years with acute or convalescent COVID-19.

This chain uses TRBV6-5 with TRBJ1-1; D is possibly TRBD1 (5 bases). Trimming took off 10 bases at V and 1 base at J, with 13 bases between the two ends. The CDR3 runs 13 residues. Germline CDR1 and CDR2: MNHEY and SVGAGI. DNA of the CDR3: TGTGCCACCGCGGGACCTACGAACACTGAAGCTTTCTTT. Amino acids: CATAGPTNTEAFF.

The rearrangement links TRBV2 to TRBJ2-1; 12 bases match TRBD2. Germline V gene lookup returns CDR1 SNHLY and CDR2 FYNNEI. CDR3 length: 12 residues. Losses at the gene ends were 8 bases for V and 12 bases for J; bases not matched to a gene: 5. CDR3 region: CASATSGGRQFF. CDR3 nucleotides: TGTGCCAGCGCCACTAGCGGGGGGAGGCAGTTCTTC.

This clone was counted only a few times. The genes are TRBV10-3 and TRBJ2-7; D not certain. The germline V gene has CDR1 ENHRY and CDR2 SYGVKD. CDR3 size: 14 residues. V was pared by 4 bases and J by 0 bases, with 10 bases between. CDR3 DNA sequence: TGTGCCATCAGTGCTTCGACAAGCTCCTACGAGCAGTACTTC. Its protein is CAISASTSSYEQYF.

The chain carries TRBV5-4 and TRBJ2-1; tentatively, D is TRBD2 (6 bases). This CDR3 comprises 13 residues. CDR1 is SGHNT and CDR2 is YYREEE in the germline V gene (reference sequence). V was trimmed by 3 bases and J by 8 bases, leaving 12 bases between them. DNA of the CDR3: TGTGCCAGCAGCTGGTGGGGGGAGTATGAGCAGTTCTTC. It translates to CASSWWGEYEQFF.

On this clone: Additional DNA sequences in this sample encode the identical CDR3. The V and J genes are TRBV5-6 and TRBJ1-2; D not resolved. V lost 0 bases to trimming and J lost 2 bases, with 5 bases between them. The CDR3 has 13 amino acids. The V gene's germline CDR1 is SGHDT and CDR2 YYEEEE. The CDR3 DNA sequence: TGTGCCAGCAGCTTGGTGTCAAACTATGGCTACACCTTC. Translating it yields CASSLVSNYGYTF.

Here the CDR3 reads CASSHNTDTQYF. CDR3 nucleotides: TGTGCCAGCAGCCACAATACAGATACGCAGTATTTT. The chain combines TRBV5-6 with TRBJ2-3; the D is unclear. V gave up 4 bases and J gave up 3 bases, with 6 bases separating them. The V gene's germline CDR1 is SGHDT and CDR2 YYEEEE. The CDR3 covers 12 residues.